This T cell receptor beta chain was retrieved from a study of cytomegalovirus exposure and HLA in healthy donors. Per the germline V gene, CDR1 is SNHLY and CDR2 is FYNNEI. After removal of 3 bases from V and 4 bases from J, the junction contained 7 bases not matched to a gene. This CDR3 contains 15 residues. The PCR contained 60 Vbeta and 13 Jbeta primers. Clones were sequenced by immunoSEQ multiplex PCR, and TCRdb holds only the in-frame ones, with some missing. The sample shows 100,000 or so clones, more than 60% of them seen only once. Sequenced: PBMCs. The source is a man between 45 and 60 years old in good health and CMV-seronegative. V is TRBV2 and J is TRBJ1-2; 8 bases match TRBD1. The CDR3 DNA sequence: TGTGCCAGCAGTGACCCAGGGGGCTCGGCCTATGGCTACACCTTC. Translating it yields CASSDPGGSAYGYTF.